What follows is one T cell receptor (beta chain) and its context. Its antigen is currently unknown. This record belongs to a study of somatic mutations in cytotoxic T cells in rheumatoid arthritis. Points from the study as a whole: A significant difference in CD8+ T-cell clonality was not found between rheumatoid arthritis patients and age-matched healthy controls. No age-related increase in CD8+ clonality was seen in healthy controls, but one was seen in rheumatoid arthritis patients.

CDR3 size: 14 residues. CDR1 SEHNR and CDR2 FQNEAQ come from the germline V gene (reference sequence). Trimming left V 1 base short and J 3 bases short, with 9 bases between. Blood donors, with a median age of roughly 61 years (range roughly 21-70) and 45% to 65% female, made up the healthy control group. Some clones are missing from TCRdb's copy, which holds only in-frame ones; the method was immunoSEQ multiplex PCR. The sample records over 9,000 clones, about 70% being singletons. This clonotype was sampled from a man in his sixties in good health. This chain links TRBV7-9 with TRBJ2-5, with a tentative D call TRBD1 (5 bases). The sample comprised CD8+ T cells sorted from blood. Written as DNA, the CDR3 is TGTGCCAGCAGCTTAGTCCAGGGCAAAGAGACCCAGTACTTC. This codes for CASSLVQGKETQYF.